This TCR beta chain was captured in a study of early T cells in non-severe SARS-CoV-2 infection. Study in general: Bulk RNA taken from unsorted whole blood was sequenced, leaving chains unpaired.

Individual cDNA molecules each received unique molecular identifiers attached to them. Each CDR3 protein gets one entry after TCRdb re-called the 5' RACE reads with MiXCR. The sample consists of fewer than 85,000 distinct CDR3 sequences, less than 15% of them appearing once. CDR3 length: 14 residues. Trimming cost V 1 base and J 5 bases, with 11 bases left between them. Germline CDR1 is SGHVS and CDR2 is FNYEAQ. Study findings and constraints: Matching against VDJdb likely underestimated virus-specific expansions, favoring anti-spike CD8.

This clonotype has more than one count but fewer than ten. What it binds is not known. This rearrangement joins TRBV7-6 to TRBJ1-1; D may be TRBD1 (5 bases). The specimen was whole blood. This sequence originates from an adult who was a healthcare worker with PCR-confirmed SARS-CoV-2 infection or an uninfected control (not recorded which). Here the CDR3 reads CASSLGGVGTEAFF. The CDR3 region has the DNA TGTGCCAGCAGCTTAGGAGGGGTTGGGACTGAAGCTTTCTTT.